This T cell receptor (beta chain) was captured in a study of blood T cell repertoires in COVID-19. Trimming took off 6 bases at V and 7 bases at J, with 19 bases between the two ends. The length of the CDR3 is 14 residues. The V gene's germline CDR1 is SEHNR and CDR2 FQNEAQ (reference sequence). The repertoire was sequenced with immunoSEQ multiplex PCR; TCRdb's copy has only in-frame clones and lacks some. This repertoire shows approximately 450,000 clones, about 85% found once; its top ten account for roughly 1.8%. This TCR was sampled from a woman younger than 35 with acute COVID-19. This chain links TRBV7-9 with TRBJ2-7; D may be TRBD1 (7 bases). Sequencing input: PBMCs or T cells enriched from blood (not recorded which). CDR3 sequence: CASSSTRGDGEQYF. The CDR3 nucleotides read TGTGCCAGCAGTTCAACCAGGGGGGACGGTGAGCAGTACTTC.